Following are 12 T cell receptor beta chains from one sample sequenced in a study of cytomegalovirus exposure and HLA in healthy donors. The PCR contained 60 Vbeta and 13 Jbeta primers. Produced via immunoSEQ multiplex PCR; TCRdb's table is partial and in-frame only. The sample holds roughly 200,000 clones; approximately 80% are singletons and the top ten take roughly 3.6%. The sequenced material came from PBMCs. The receptor source for this set is a man aged 35-49 years in good health and CMV-seropositive.

J is TRBJ1-5 and V is TRBV5-6; D is possibly TRBD1 (5 bases). This CDR3 contains 14 residues. Per germline, CDR1 SGHDT and CDR2 YYEEEE. Trimming cost V 3 bases and J 3 bases, with 10 bases left between them. In nucleotides, the CDR3 is TGTGCCAGCAGCTACCAGGGAATCAATCAGCCCCAGCATTTT. Amino acid sequence: CASSYQGINQPQHF.

This clone turned up a few times. The chain recombines TRBV29-1 with TRBJ2-2; possible D gene TRBD2, 5 bases. Germline V gives CDR1 SQVTM, CDR2 ANQGSEA. Trimming took off 4 bases at V and 8 bases at J, with 14 bases between the two ends. The CDR3 runs to 13 residues. The CDR3 protein is CSVGNEGIGELFF. As DNA, the CDR3 is TGCAGCGTTGGTAACGAGGGAATAGGGGAGCTGTTTTTT.

The chain employs TRBV5-1 and TRBJ2-2; 9 positions agree with TRBD1. CDR1 SGHRS and CDR2 YFSETQ come from the germline V gene. With V trimmed by 5 bases and J by 2 bases, 7 bases remained unmatched. The length of the CDR3 is 16 residues. Here the CDR3 reads CASSGQGFGNTGELFF. CDR3 DNA: TGCGCCAGCAGTGGACAGGGGTTCGGTAACACCGGGGAGCTGTTTTTT.

The rearrangement links TRBV19 to TRBJ2-1; TRBD1 matches at 9 bases. The germline V gene has CDR1 LNHDA and CDR2 SQIVND (reference sequence). J was trimmed by 12 bases and V by 3 bases; bases with no gene match: 15. The CDR3 consists of 16 residues. CDR3 nucleotide sequence: TGTGCCAGTAGTATGGAACCGGGACAGGGCCGTATCGTGCAGTTCTTC. Translation: CASSMEPGQGRIVQFF.

The V gene is TRBV7-8, the J gene TRBJ2-7; 9 bases map to TRBD1. Trimming cost V 1 base and J 2 bases; bases outside gene matches: 6. This CDR3 contains 16 residues. Looked up from germline, CDR1 is SGHVS and CDR2 is FQNEAQ. This chain's CDR3 is CASSLGTGGAPYEQYF. The CDR3 DNA is TGTGCCAGCAGCTTAGGAACAGGGGGCGCCCCCTACGAGCAGTACTTC.

The chain employs TRBV9 and TRBJ2-7, with D perhaps matching TRBD2 (5 bases). CDR1 and CDR2 (germline): SGDLS, YYNGEE. The CDR3 sequence is 14 residues long. V was pared by 0 bases and J by 7 bases, with 14 bases between. The CDR3 DNA sequence: TGTGCCAGCAGCGTAGGCGGCGGGCCCAGAGAGCAGTACTTC. Its translation is CASSVGGGPREQYF.

J is TRBJ2-7 and V is TRBV6-5; tentative D call: TRBD2 (6 bases). The germline gives CDR1 MNHEY, CDR2 SVGAGI. V lost 5 bases and J 6 bases, leaving 17 bases between the germline ends. The CDR3 length is 14 residues. CDR3 residues: CASSDPQRGGEQYF. Written as DNA, the CDR3 is TGTGCCAGCAGTGACCCGCAAAGGGGAGGCGAGCAGTACTTC.

The V gene is TRBV4-3, the J gene TRBJ1-1; D might be TRBD1 (5 bases). V was shortened by 0 bases and J by 4 bases, with 9 bases between the two germline ends. The CDR3 extends over 14 amino acids. Per germline, CDR1 LGHNA and CDR2 YSLEER. The CDR3 bases are TGCGCCAGCAGCCAAGAGGGGGACTTCACTGAAGCTTTCTTT. Protein product: CASSQEGDFTEAFF.

The V gene is TRBV19, the J gene TRBJ2-1; 10 positions agree with TRBD2. V lost 6 bases and J lost 7; bases outside the gene matches: 9. The CDR3 has 15 amino acids. Germline V gene lookup returns CDR1 LNHDA and CDR2 SQIVND (reference sequence). DNA for the CDR3: TGTGCCAGTAGCCCCGGACTAGCGGAGGTGAATGAGCAGTTCTTC. Translated, it gives CASSPGLAEVNEQFF.

This rearrangement joins TRBV29-1 to TRBJ2-3, with D tentatively TRBD2 (5 bases). The CDR3 is 14 residues long. Trimming left V 2 bases short and J 4 bases short, with 13 bases between. Germline CDR1 SQVTM, CDR2 ANQGSEA. CDR3 loop: CSVESSGGADTQYF. DNA for the CDR3: TGCAGCGTTGAATCGAGCGGTGGGGCAGATACGCAGTATTTT.

This clone was counted a few times. The chain is built from TRBV25-1 and TRBJ1-3; D is unresolved. V lost 2 bases, J lost 0 bases, and 8 bases lay in between. Germline V gene data show CDR1 as MGHDK and CDR2 as SYGVNS. The length of the CDR3 is 15 residues. The CDR3 DNA reads as TGTGCCAGCAGTGAAGCGGGAGCCTCTGGAAACACCATATATTTT. Its protein is CASSEAGASGNTIYF.

This clone was seen only a few times. The chain is built from TRBV27 and TRBJ2-7, with D tentatively TRBD1 (6 bases). V was trimmed by 4 bases and J by 0 bases, leaving 25 bases between them. The CDR3 has 19 amino acids. Germline CDR1 MNHEY, CDR2 SMNVEV (reference sequence). DNA for the CDR3: TGTGCCAGCAGTTACTCCACCGGGTTGGGGACAAAAAGCTCCTACGAGCAGTACTTC. Translated: CASSYSTGLGTKSSYEQYF.